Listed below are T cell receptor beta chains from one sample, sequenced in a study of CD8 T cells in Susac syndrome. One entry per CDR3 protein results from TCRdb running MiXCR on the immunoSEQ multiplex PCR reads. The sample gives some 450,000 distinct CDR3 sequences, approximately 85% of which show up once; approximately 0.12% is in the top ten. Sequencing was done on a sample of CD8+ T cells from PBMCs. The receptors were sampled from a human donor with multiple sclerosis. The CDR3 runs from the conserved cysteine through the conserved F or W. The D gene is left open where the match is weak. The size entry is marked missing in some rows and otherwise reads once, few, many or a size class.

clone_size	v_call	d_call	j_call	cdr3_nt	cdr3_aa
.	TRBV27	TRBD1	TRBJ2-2	TGTGCCAGCAGCCCGTCCGGGACAGACTACACCCGGGAGCTGTTTTTT	CASSPSGTDYTRELFF
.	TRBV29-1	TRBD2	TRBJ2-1	TGCAGCGTGCCGTCATATAGCGGGAGTAGTAATGAGCAGTTCTTC	CSVPSYSGSSNEQFF
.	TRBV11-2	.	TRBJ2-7	TGTGCCAGCAGCTTAGAAGGATTCCAGTACGAGCAGTACTTC	CASSLEGFQYEQYF
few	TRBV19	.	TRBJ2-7	TGTGCCAGTAGTATGGACACTTCCTACGAGCAGTACTTC	CASSMDTSYEQYF
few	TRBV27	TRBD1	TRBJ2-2	TGTGCCAGCAGTTGGACAGGGGCAACCGGGGAGCTGTTTTTT	CASSWTGATGELFF
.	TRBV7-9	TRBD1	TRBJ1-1	TGTGCCAGCAGCGCCACGACAGGGGTGAACACTGAAGCTTTCTTT	CASSATTGVNTEAFF
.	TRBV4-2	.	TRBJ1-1	TGTGCCAGCAGCCAAGATTCCGACTACAGCGCCTACACTGAAGCTTTCTTT	CASSQDSDYSAYTEAFF
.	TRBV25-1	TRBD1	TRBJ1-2	TGTGCCAGCAGTGTCGGGACAGCCTATGGCTACACCTTC	CASSVGTAYGYTF
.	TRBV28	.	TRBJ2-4	TGTGCCAGCAGCCGCTTTTGGGGAGAGGGGCAAAACATTCAGTACTTC	CASSRFWGEGQNIQYF
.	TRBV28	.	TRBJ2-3	TGTGCCAGCAGTTTAGGGGTGCGCACAGATACGCAGTATTTT	CASSLGVRTDTQYF
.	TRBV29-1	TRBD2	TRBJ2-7	TGCAGCGTTGAGAGGTGGCGGGGGGAAGCCACGGCAGAGCAGTACTTC	CSVERWRGEATAEQYF
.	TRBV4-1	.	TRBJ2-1	TGCGCCAGCAGCCCATCTATGGGGGGGGCTAATGAGCAGTTCTTC	CASSPSMGGANEQFF
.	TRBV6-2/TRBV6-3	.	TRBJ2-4	TGTGCCAGCAGTTACTCAGAGGGAGTATCCAAAAACATTCAGTACTTC	CASSYSEGVSKNIQYF
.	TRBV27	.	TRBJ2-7	TGTGCCAGCAGTTTAAGGATGGAGGGTACCTCCTACGAGCAGTACTTC	CASSLRMEGTSYEQYF
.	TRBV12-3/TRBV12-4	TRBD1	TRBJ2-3	TGTGCCAGCAGCCCCCGGGACAGGGCGACAGATACGCAGTATTTT	CASSPRDRATDTQYF
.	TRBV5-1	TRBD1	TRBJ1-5	TGCGCCAGCAGCTCTACAGGGGCCAACGAGCCCCAGCATTTT	CASSSTGANEPQHF
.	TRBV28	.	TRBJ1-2	TGTGCCAGCAGTTTGCCAAGCTATGGCTACACCTTC	CASSLPSYGYTF
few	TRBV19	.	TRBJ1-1	TGTGCCAGTAGGGGGGACCGTAACACTGAAGCTTTCTTT	CASRGDRNTEAFF
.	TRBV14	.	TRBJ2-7	TGTGCCAGCAGCCAGGACAAGAACAACTACTACGAGCAGTACTTC	CASSQDKNNYYEQYF
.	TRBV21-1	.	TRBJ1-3	TGTGCCAGCACCCAAGGGAGGATCGGTGGAAACACCATATATTTT	CASTQGRIGGNTIYF
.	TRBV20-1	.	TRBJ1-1	TGCAGTGCTGGAGGGGGGAAGAACACTGAAGCTTTCTTT	CSAGGGKNTEAFF
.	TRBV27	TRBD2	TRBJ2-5	TGTGCCAGCAGTTTATCGGTAGCGGGAACCCAAGAGACCCAGTACTTC	CASSLSVAGTQETQYF
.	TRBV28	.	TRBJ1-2	TGTGCCAGCAGAGGATGGGCAGAAACCTTTAACTATGGCTACACCTTC	CASRGWAETFNYGYTF
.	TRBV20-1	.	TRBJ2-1	TGCAGTGCTCCGGACTGGACCTACAATGAGCAGTTCTTC	CSAPDWTYNEQFF
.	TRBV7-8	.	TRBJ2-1	TGTGCCAGCAGTTCGTCGGTCTACAATGAGCAGTTCTTC	CASSSSVYNEQFF
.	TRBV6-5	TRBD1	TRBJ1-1	TGTGCCAGCAGTTTCCGACAGGGGGATGCTTTCTTT	CASSFRQGDAFF
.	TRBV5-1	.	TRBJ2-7	TGCGCCAGCAGCTTGAACGGGGGCTACGAGCAGTACTTC	CASSLNGGYEQYF
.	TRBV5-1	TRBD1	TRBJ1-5	TGCGCCAGCAGCGCAGGGGGCTTTGGACAGCCCCAGCATTTT	CASSAGGFGQPQHF
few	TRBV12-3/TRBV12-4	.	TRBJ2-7	TGTGCCAGCAGTTACAGTGCTACCTACGAGCAGTACTTC	CASSYSATYEQYF
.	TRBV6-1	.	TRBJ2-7	TGTGCCAGCAGTGAAATATGGGACAACTCCTACGAGCAGTACTTC	CASSEIWDNSYEQYF
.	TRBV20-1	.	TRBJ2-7	TGCAGTGCGGAGCGGAGCTCCTACGAGCAGTACTTC	CSAERSSYEQYF
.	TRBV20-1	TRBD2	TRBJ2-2	TGCAGTGCTAGAGAGCTAGCGGGAGACCCGAGCACCGGGGAGCTGTTTTTT	CSARELAGDPSTGELFF
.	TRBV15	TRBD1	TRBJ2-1	TGTGCCACCAGCTCGGACAGGGAGTACAATGAGCAGTTCTTC	CATSSDREYNEQFF
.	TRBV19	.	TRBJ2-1	TGTGCCAGTAGTATTGAGGGGGTTTACAATGAGCAGTTCTTC	CASSIEGVYNEQFF
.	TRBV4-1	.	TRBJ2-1	TGCGCCAGCAGCCTCCTTCCCGGGGACGGCTACAATGAGCAGTTCTTC	CASSLLPGDGYNEQFF
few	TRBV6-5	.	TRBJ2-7	TGTGCCAGCAGTTGGAACGTAGGCGATACCTACGAGCAGTACTTC	CASSWNVGDTYEQYF
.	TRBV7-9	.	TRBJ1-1	TGTGCCAGCAGCATCAGGGTACCTGAAGCTTTCTTT	CASSIRVPEAFF
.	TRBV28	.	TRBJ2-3	TGTGCCAGCAGTTTATTAGGAGACACAGATACGCAGTATTTT	CASSLLGDTDTQYF
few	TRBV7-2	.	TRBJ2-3	TGTGCCAGCAGCTCACGGACAGCGGATACGCAGTATTTT	CASSSRTADTQYF
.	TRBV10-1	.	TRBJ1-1	TGCGCCCCGGAGGGGGAGGGCACTGAAGCTTTCTTT	CAPEGEGTEAFF
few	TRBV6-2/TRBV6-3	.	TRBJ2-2	TGTGCCAGCAGTTCCCAGGGGCCAGGGTTGATAGCCGGGGAGCTGTTTTTT	CASSSQGPGLIAGELFF
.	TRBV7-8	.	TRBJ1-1	TGTGCCAGCAGCTTAGTCGGGCAGCCTGAAGCTTTCTTT	CASSLVGQPEAFF
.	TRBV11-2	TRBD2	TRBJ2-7	TGTGCCAGCAGCCCGCCCGGGACTAGCGGGATAGGGGGCTACGAGCAGTACTTC	CASSPPGTSGIGGYEQYF
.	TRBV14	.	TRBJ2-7	TGTGCCAGCAGCCAACTCGGGATGGAGCAGTACTTC	CASSQLGMEQYF